Listed below are T cell receptor beta chains from one sample, sequenced in a study of blood T cell repertoires in COVID-19. The table came from immunoSEQ multiplex PCR; TCRdb's copy has only in-frame clones and leaves some out. Of hundreds of thousands of clones detected, around 84% appear once; the ten largest clones hold 18%. Material for sequencing was peripheral blood. The source is a woman aged 80 or over with active or convalescent COVID-19. CDR3s include the opening cysteine and the closing phenylalanine or tryptophan. A D gene is named only where the DNA matches it firmly. Some rows have no size entry. The others give once, few or many, or a class for an expanded clone.

TRBV15	-	14	TRBJ1-5	-	CATSRRGGGQPQHF	TGTGCCACCAGCAGAAGGGGGGGCGGTCAGCCCCAGCATTTT
TRBV7-2	TRBD2	15	TRBJ2-3	-	CASSLALAGTDTQYF	TGTGCCAGCAGCTTAGCTCTAGCGGGCACAGATACGCAGTATTTT
TRBV10-3	TRBD2	17	TRBJ2-3	-	CAISGLAGKTSTDTQYF	TGTGCCATCAGCGGACTAGCGGGTAAAACTAGCACAGATACGCAGTATTTT
TRBV5-4	TRBD2	16	TRBJ2-7	once	CASSLRGLAGYYEQYF	TGTGCCAGCAGCTTGCGCGGGCTAGCGGGCTACTACGAGCAGTACTTC
TRBV7-9	TRBD1	15	TRBJ1-1	-	CASSAPTGLNTEAFF	TGTGCCAGCAGCGCGCCGACAGGGCTGAACACTGAAGCTTTCTTT
TRBV6-2/TRBV6-3	-	14	TRBJ1-1	-	CASSLRAPPTEAFF	TGTGCCAGCAGTCTACGTGCCCCCCCGACTGAAGCTTTCTTT
TRBV7-3	TRBD2	14	TRBJ2-1	-	CASSQAGDVNEQFF	TGTGCCAGCAGCCAGGCGGGAGATGTAAATGAGCAGTTCTTC
TRBV14	-	14	TRBJ1-1	-	CASSPRRRGAEAFF	TGTGCCAGCAGCCCTCGGCGCAGAGGCGCTGAAGCTTTCTTT
TRBV9	TRBD2	15	TRBJ2-1	-	CASSARTSGTTEQFF	TGTGCCAGCAGCGCGCGGACTAGCGGGACTACTGAGCAGTTCTTC
TRBV7-3	-	13	TRBJ2-7	once	CASSLGQNYEQYF	TGTGCCAGCAGCTTAGGCCAGAACTACGAGCAGTACTTC
TRBV3-1/TRBV3-2	-	13	TRBJ2-5	-	CASSRRGEETQYF	TGTGCCAGCAGCCGGAGGGGCGAAGAGACCCAGTACTTC